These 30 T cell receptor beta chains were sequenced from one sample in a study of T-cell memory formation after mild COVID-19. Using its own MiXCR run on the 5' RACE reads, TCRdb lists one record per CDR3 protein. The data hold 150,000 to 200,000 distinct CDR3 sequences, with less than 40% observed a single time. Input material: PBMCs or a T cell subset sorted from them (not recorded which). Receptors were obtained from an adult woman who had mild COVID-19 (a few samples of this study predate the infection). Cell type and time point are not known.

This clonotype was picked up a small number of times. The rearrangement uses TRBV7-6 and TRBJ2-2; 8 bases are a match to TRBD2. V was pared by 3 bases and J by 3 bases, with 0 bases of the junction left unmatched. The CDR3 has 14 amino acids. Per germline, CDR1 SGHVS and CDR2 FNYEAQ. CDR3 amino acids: CASSLGLDTGELFF. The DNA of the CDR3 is TGTGCCAGCAGCTTGGGACTAGACACCGGGGAGCTGTTTTTT.

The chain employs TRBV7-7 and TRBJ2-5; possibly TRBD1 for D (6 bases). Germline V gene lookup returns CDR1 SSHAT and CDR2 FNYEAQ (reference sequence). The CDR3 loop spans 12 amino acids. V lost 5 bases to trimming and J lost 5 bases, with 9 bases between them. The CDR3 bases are TGTGCCAGCAGCCCAGACAGGGAGACCCAGTACTTC. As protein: CASSPDRETQYF. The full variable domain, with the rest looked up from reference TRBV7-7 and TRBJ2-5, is GAGVSQSPRYKVTKRGQDVTLRCDPISSHATLYWYQQALGQGPEFLTYFNYEAQPDKSGLPSDRFSAERPEGSISTLTIQRTEQRDSAMYRCASSPDRETQYFGPGTRLLVL.

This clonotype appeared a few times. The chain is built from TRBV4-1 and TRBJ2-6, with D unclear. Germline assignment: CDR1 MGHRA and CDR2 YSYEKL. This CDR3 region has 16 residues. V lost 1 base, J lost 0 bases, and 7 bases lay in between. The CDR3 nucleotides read TGCGCCAGCAGCCAAGCCCCGGTCTCTGGGGCCAACGTCCTGACTTTC. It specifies CASSQAPVSGANVLTF.

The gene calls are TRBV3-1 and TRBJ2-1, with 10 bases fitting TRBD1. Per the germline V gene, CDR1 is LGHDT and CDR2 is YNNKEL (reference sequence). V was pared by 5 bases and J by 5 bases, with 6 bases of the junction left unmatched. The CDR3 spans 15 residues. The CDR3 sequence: CASSKVGQGNNEQFF. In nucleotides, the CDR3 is TGTGCCAGCAGCAAGGTGGGACAGGGGAACAATGAGCAGTTCTTC.

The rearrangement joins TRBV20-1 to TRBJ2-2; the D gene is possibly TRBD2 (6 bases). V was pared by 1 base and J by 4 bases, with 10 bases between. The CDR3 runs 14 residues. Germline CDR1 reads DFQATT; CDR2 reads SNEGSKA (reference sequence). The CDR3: CSARGWDSTGELFF. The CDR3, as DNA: TGCAGTGCTAGAGGGTGGGACTCCACCGGGGAGCTGTTTTTT.

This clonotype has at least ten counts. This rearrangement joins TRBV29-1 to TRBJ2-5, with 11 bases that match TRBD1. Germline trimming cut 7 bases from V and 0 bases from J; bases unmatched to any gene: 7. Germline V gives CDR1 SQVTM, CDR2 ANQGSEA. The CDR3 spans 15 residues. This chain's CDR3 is CSAARDRGDQETQYF. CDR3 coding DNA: TGCAGCGCCGCGAGGGACAGGGGGGACCAAGAGACCCAGTACTTC.

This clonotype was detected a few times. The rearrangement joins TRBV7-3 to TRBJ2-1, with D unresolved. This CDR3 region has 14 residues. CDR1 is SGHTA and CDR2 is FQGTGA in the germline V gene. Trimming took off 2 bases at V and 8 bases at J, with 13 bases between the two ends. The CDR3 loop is CASSLALASDEQFF. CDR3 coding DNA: TGTGCCAGCAGCTTAGCTCTCGCAAGCGATGAGCAGTTCTTC.

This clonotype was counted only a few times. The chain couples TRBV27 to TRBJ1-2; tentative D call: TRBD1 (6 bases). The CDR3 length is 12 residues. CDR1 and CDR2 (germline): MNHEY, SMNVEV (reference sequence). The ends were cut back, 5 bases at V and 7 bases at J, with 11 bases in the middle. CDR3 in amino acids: CASSPQGFGYTF. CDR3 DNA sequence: TGTGCCAGCAGTCCCCAGGGGTTTGGCTACACCTTC.

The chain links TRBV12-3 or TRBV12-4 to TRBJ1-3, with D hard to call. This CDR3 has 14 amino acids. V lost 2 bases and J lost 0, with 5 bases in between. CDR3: CASSLLGSGNTIYF. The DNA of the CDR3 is TGTGCCAGCAGTTTATTGGGCTCTGGAAACACCATATATTTT.

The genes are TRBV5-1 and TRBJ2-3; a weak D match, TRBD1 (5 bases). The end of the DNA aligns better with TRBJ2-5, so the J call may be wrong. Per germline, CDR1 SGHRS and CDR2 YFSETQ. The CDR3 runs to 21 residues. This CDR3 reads CASSFRSVASPGTGVGKTQYF. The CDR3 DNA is TGCGCCAGCAGCTTTCGCTCAGTAGCATCCCCCGGCACAGGCGTAGGAAAGACCCAGTACTTC.

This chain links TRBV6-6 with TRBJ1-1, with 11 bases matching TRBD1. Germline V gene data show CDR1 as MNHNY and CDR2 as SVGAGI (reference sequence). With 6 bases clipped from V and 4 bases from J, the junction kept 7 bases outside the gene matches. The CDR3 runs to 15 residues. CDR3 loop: CASSLDRGLSTEAFF. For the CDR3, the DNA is TGTGCCAGCAGCCTGGACAGGGGGCTGAGCACTGAAGCTTTCTTT.

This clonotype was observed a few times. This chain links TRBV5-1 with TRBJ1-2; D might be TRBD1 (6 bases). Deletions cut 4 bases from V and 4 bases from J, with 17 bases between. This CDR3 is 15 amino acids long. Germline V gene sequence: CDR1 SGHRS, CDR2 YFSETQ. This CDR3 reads CASSVDSLGAYGYTF. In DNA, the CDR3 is TGCGCCAGCAGCGTGGACAGTCTCGGGGCCTATGGCTACACCTTC.

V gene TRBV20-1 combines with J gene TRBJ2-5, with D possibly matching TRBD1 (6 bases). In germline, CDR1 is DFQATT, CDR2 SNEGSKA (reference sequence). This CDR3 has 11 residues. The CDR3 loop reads CSTGREETQYF. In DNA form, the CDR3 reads TGCAGCACAGGGAGAGAAGAGACCCAGTACTTC.

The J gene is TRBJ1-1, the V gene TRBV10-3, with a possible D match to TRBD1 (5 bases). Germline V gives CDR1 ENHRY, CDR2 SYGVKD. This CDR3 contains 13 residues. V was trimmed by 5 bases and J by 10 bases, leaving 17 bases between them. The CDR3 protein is CAISTNQGRGAFF. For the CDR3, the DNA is TGTGCCATCAGTACCAACCAGGGCCGGGGAGCTTTCTTT.

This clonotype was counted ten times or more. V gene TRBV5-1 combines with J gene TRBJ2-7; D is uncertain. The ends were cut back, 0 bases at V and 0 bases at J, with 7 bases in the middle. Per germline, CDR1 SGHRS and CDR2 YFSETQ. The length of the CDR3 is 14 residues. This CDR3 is CASSLGPSSYEQYF. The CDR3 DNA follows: TGCGCCAGCAGCTTGGGACCGAGCTCCTACGAGCAGTACTTC.

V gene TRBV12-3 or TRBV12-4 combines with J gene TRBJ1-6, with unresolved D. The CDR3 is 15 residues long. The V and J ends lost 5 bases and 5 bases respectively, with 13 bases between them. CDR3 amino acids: CASSNLEMHNSPLHF. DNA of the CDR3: TGTGCCAGCAGTAACCTTGAGATGCATAATTCACCCCTCCACTTT.

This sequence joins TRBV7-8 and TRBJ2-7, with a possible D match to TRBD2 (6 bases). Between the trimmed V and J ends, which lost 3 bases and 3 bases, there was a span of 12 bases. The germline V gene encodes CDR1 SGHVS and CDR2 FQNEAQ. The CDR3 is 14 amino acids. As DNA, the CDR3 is TGTGCCAGCAGCTTCCGGGACTTCCTCTACGAGCAGTACTTC. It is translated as CASSFRDFLYEQYF.

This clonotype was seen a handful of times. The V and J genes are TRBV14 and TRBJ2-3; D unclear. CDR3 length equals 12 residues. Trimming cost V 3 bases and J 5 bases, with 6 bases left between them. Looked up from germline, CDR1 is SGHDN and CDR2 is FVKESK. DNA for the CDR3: TGTGCCAGCAGCCACTATGGAGATACGCAGTATTTT. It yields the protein CASSHYGDTQYF.

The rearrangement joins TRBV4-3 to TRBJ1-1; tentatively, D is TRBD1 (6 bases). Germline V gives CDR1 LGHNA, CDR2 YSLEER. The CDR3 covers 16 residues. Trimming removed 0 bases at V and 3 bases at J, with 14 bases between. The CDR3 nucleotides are TGCGCCAGCAGCCAAGATTCAGGGGAAAGCGACACTGAAGCTTTCTTT. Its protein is CASSQDSGESDTEAFF.

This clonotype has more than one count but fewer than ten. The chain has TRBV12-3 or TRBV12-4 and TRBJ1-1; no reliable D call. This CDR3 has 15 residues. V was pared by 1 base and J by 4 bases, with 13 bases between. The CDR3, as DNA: TGTGCCAGCAGTTTAGATACATTGACCCGCACTGAAGCTTTCTTT. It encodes CASSLDTLTRTEAFF.

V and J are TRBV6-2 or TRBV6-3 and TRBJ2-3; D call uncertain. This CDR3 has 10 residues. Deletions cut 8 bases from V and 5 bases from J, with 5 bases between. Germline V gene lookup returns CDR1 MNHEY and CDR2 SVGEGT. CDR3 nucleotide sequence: TGTGCCAGCTGGGGAGATACGCAGTATTTT. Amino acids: CASWGDTQYF.

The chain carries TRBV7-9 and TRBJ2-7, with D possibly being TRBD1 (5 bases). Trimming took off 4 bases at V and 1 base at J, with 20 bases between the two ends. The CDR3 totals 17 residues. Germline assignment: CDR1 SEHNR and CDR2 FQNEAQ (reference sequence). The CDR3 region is CASSSWGVPVVSYEQYF. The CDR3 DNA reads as TGTGCCAGCAGCTCCTGGGGCGTCCCCGTCGTTTCCTACGAGCAGTACTTC.

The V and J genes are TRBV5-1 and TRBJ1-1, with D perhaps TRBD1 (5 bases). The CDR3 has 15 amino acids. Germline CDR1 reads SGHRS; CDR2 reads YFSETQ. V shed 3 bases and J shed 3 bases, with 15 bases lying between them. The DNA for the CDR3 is TGCGCCAGCAGCTCCCTGAATTGGGGGGACACTGAAGCTTTCTTT. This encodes CASSSLNWGDTEAFF.

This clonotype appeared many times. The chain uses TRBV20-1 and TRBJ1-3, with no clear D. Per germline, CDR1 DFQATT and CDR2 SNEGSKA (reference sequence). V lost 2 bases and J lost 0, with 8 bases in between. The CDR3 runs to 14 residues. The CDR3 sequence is CSARMGYSGNTIYF. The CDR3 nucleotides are TGCAGTGCTAGAATGGGTTACTCTGGAAACACCATATATTTT.

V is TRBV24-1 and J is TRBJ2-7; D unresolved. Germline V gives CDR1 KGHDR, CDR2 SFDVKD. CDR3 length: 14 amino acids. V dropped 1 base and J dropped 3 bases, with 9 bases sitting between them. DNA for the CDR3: TGTGCCACCAGTGATTTCGACAATTACTACGAGCAGTACTTC. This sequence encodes CATSDFDNYYEQYF.

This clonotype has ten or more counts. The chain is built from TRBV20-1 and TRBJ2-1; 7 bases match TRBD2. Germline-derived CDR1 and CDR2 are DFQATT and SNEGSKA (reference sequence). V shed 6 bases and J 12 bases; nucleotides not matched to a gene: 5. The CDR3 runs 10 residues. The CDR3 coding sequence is TGCAGTGCGAGGGACTACTCGCAGTTCTTC. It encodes CSARDYSQFF.

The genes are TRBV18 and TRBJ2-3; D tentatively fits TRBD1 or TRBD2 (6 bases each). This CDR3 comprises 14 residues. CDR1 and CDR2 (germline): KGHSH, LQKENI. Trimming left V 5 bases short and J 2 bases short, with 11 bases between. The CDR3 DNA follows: TGTGCCAGCTCAAATTCGGGGGCCACAGATACGCAGTATTTT. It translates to CASSNSGATDTQYF.

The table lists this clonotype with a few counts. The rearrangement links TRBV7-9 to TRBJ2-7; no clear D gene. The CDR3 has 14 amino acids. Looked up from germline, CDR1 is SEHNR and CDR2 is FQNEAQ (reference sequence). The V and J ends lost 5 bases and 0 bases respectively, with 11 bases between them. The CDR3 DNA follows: TGTGCCAGCAGCCCCGCTTTACTCTCCTACGAGCAGTACTTC. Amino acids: CASSPALLSYEQYF. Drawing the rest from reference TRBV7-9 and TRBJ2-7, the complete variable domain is DTGVSQNPRHKITKRGQNVTFRCDPISEHNRLYWYRQTLGQGPEFLTYFQNEAQLEKSRLLSDRFSAERPKGSFSTLEIQRTEQGDSAMYLCASSPALLSYEQYFGPGTRLTVT.

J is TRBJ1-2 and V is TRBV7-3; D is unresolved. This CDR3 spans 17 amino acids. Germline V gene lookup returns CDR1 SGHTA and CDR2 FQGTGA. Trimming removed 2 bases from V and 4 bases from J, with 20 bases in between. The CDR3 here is CASSLRGGRTLRYGYTF. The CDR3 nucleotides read TGTGCCAGCAGCTTACGAGGTGGACGGACTTTGCGCTATGGCTACACCTTC.

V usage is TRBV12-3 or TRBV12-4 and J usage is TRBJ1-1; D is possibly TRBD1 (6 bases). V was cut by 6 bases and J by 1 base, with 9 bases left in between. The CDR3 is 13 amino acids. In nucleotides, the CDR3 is TGTGCCAGCAGCGGACAGACGAACACTGAAGCTTTCTTT. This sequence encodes CASSGQTNTEAFF.